The sequence of this T cell receptor beta chain was determined in a study of cytomegalovirus exposure and HLA in healthy donors. There are 14 residues in the CDR3. Germline V gene data show CDR1 as LNHNV and CDR2 as YYDKDF (reference sequence). The V gene lost 1 base and the J gene lost 4 bases, with 8 bases spanning the gap. This PCR relied on a set of 60 Vbeta primers and 13 Jbeta primers. Repertoires were generated with immunoSEQ multiplex PCR, while TCRdb's copy carries only in-frame clones and drops some. There are roughly 190,000 clones in the sample; under 9.5% occur only once, and about 1.2% lies in the top ten. This clone was detected only a few times.

This chain uses TRBV15 with TRBJ1-5; tentatively, D is TRBD1 (5 bases). The specimen was PBMCs. This clonotype was sampled from a woman in her twenties or thirties in good health and CMV-seropositive. The CDR3 reads CATSRAAGNQPQHF. CDR3 DNA sequence: TGTGCCACCAGCAGAGCCGCAGGGAATCAGCCCCAGCATTTT.